The rows below give T cell receptor beta chains drawn from one sample of a study of T cells in Graves' hyperthyroidism and ophthalmopathy. TCRdb independently ran MiXCR on the multiplex PCR reads; one entry per CDR3 protein. The sample carries approximately 600,000 distinct CDR3 sequences, roughly 15% recorded once. What was sequenced was blood. The receptors shown here come from a middle-aged woman with Graves' ophthalmopathy. Each CDR3 is given with its conserved first and last residue. The D gene is left open where the match is weak. Clone size is given for some rows only: seen once, a few or many times, or a class if the clone is expanded.

D: -; V: TRBV2; size: many; J: TRBJ2-5; length: 11; DNA: TGTGCCAGTTCGGCAGTAGAGACCCAGTACTTC; CDR3: CASSAVETQYF
D: -; V: TRBV4-1; size: few; J: TRBJ2-7; length: 16; DNA: TGCGCCAGCAGCCAAGAGATGGGTTTGTCCTCCTACGAGCAGTACTTC; CDR3: CASSQEMGLSSYEQYF
D: TRBD1; V: TRBV7-9; size: -; J: TRBJ2-5; length: 15; DNA: TGTGCCAGCAGCAAGCTCGGACAGGGCCAAGAGATCCAGTACTTC; CDR3: CASSKLGQGQEIQYF
D: -; V: TRBV19; size: -; J: TRBJ1-2; length: 13; DNA: TGTGCCAGTAGTCCCCAGCTGGGCAGTGGCTACACCTTC; CDR3: CASSPQLGSGYTF
D: -; V: TRBV12-3/TRBV12-4; size: few; J: TRBJ1-1; length: 14; DNA: TGTGCCAGCAGTCCCCGGACCTTAATACCTGAAGCTTTCTTT; CDR3: CASSPRTLIPEAFF
D: TRBD1; V: TRBV20-1; size: -; J: TRBJ1-5; length: 17; DNA: TGCAGTGCTAGATTGCTGGGGACAGGGGTCCTGAATCAGCCCCAGCATTTT; CDR3: CSARLLGTGVLNQPQHF
D: -; V: TRBV24-1; size: many; J: TRBJ1-2; length: 14; DNA: TGTGCCACCAGTGACCTTGGTTGGAGCTATGGCTACACCTTC; CDR3: CATSDLGWSYGYTF
D: -; V: TRBV7-9; size: few; J: TRBJ1-5; length: 14; DNA: TGTGCCAGCAGCTTCACAGGGACCAATCAGCCCCAGCATTTT; CDR3: CASSFTGTNQPQHF
D: TRBD1; V: TRBV28; size: -; J: TRBJ1-5; length: 15; DNA: TGTGCCAGCAGTATTACCGGGACAGGGAATCAGCCCCAGCATTTT; CDR3: CASSITGTGNQPQHF
D: -; V: TRBV6-2/TRBV6-3; size: many; J: TRBJ1-1; length: 14; DNA: TGTGCCAGCAGTTACAACAAAGGGGACACTGAAGCTTTCTTT; CDR3: CASSYNKGDTEAFF
D: -; V: TRBV27; size: many; J: TRBJ2-7; length: 13; DNA: TGTGCCAGCAGTTATCTCGGGTCGGCCGAGCAGTACTTC; CDR3: CASSYLGSAEQYF
D: -; V: TRBV7-2; size: many; J: TRBJ2-5; length: 13; DNA: TGTGCCAGTAACCGGGAGCACCAAGAGACCCAGTACTTC; CDR3: CASNREHQETQYF
D: -; V: TRBV6-5; size: many; J: TRBJ1-5; length: 14; DNA: TGTGCCAGCAGTTACGGGGGGGACAATCAGCCCCAGCATTTT; CDR3: CASSYGGDNQPQHF
D: -; V: TRBV19; size: -; J: TRBJ2-2; length: 14; DNA: TGTGCCAGTAGTGGGTCGGGAGTGACCGGGGAGCTGTTTTTT; CDR3: CASSGSGVTGELFF
D: TRBD1; V: TRBV27; size: many; J: TRBJ1-1; length: 14; DNA: TGTGCCAGCGGGGGAGGGGAGGGACAGGGGAAAGCTTTCTTT; CDR3: CASGGGEGQGKAFF
D: -; V: TRBV7-9; size: few; J: TRBJ1-2; length: 15; DNA: TGTGCCAGCAGCAGGACCCATCTGGAGGGCTATGGCTACACCTTC; CDR3: CASSRTHLEGYGYTF
D: -; V: TRBV28; size: many; J: TRBJ1-1; length: 13; DNA: TGTGCCAGCAGTCATTACATTGGGACTGAAGCTTTCTTT; CDR3: CASSHYIGTEAFF
D: -; V: TRBV12-3/TRBV12-4; size: many; J: TRBJ1-6; length: 15; DNA: TGTGCCAGCAGTTTAAGAACAGACTTAAATTCACCCCTCCACTTT; CDR3: CASSLRTDLNSPLHF
D: -; V: TRBV6-1; size: many; J: TRBJ2-7; length: 16; DNA: TGTGCCAGCAGTGACCCCCACGCCCCCGCAGCCTACGAGCAGTACTTC; CDR3: CASSDPHAPAAYEQYF
D: TRBD1; V: TRBV19; size: few; J: TRBJ1-1; length: 21; DNA: TGTGCCAGTAGTATCCGGGTCCCGGGACAGGGTTTGAGCATAAAGAACACTGAAGCTTTCTTT; CDR3: CASSIRVPGQGLSIKNTEAFF
D: -; V: TRBV28; size: few; J: TRBJ2-2; length: 14; DNA: TGTGCCACCCTTAGCGGTGCGGGCACCGGGGAGCTGTTTTTT; CDR3: CATLSGAGTGELFF
D: -; V: TRBV6-1; size: many; J: TRBJ2-7; length: 16; DNA: TGTGCCAGCAGTGAAGCTGGCGGGACCGGCTCCTACGAGCAGTACTTC; CDR3: CASSEAGGTGSYEQYF
D: -; V: TRBV10-3; size: many; J: TRBJ1-2; length: 16; DNA: TGTGCCATCAGTGACCCCCGGGTCGTCCGCTACTATGGCTACACCTTC; CDR3: CAISDPRVVRYYGYTF
D: TRBD1; V: TRBV28; size: many; J: TRBJ1-5; length: 16; DNA: TGTGCCAGCAGTTTACCCCCAGGGGGCTTAGGTCAGCCCCAGCATTTT; CDR3: CASSLPPGGLGQPQHF
D: TRBD2; V: TRBV19; size: many; J: TRBJ2-5; length: 17; DNA: TGTGCCAGTAGTGGAACCCACGCTAGCGGGGACCAAGAGACCCAGTACTTC; CDR3: CASSGTHASGDQETQYF
D: -; V: TRBV5-1; size: -; J: TRBJ2-7; length: 16; DNA: TGCGCCAGCAGCTTAAGTTTGCAGGGGGGTTTCTACGAGCAGTACTTC; CDR3: CASSLSLQGGFYEQYF
D: TRBD1; V: TRBV15; size: many; J: TRBJ1-1; length: 15; DNA: TGTGCCACCAGGCGAGGAGGACAGGGGAACACTGAAGCTTTCTTT; CDR3: CATRRGGQGNTEAFF
D: -; V: TRBV28; size: many; J: TRBJ2-5; length: 17; DNA: TGTGCCACCCACCGTCGGGGGGCAGGGCGTAGGATGGAGACCCAGTACTTC; CDR3: CATHRRGAGRRMETQYF
D: TRBD1; V: TRBV7-9; size: few; J: TRBJ2-7; length: 14; DNA: TGTGCCAGCAGCAGGGACAGGGGGTTCTACGAGCAGTACTTC; CDR3: CASSRDRGFYEQYF
D: -; V: TRBV20-1; size: many; J: TRBJ1-2; length: 16; DNA: TGCAGTGCTAGAGATTCGGGGAAGGCTCAGAACTATGGCTACACCTTC; CDR3: CSARDSGKAQNYGYTF
D: TRBD1; V: TRBV7-2; size: many; J: TRBJ2-7; length: 13; DNA: TGTGCCAGCAGCATGGACAGGGTAGGCGAGCAGTACTTC; CDR3: CASSMDRVGEQYF
D: TRBD1; V: TRBV29-1; size: few; J: TRBJ2-2; length: 14; DNA: TGCAGCGTCCGGACAGGAGGGAACACCGGGGAGCTGTTTTTT; CDR3: CSVRTGGNTGELFF
D: -; V: TRBV12-3/TRBV12-4; size: many; J: TRBJ1-1; length: 14; DNA: TGTGCCAGCAGTTTACGGGGGGGGAACACTGAAGCTTTCTTT; CDR3: CASSLRGGNTEAFF
D: TRBD2; V: TRBV11-3; size: many; J: TRBJ2-7; length: 13; DNA: TGTGCCAGCAGCTTAGATCGTCCTAGCGGGATGTACTTC; CDR3: CASSLDRPSGMYF
D: TRBD1; V: TRBV9; size: few; J: TRBJ2-7; length: 17; DNA: TGTGCCAGCAGCGTAGGGGGGGCGGGACAGGGGATCTACGAGCAGTACTTC; CDR3: CASSVGGAGQGIYEQYF
D: TRBD2; V: TRBV27; size: -; J: TRBJ2-7; length: 15; DNA: TGTGCCAGCAGAAATAGCGGGAGCCGGGTGGGGGAGCAGTACTTC; CDR3: CASRNSGSRVGEQYF
D: -; V: TRBV5-1; size: many; J: TRBJ1-2; length: 14; DNA: TGCGCCAGCAGCTTCGTTCAGGGGAACTATGGCTACACCTTC; CDR3: CASSFVQGNYGYTF
D: TRBD1; V: TRBV29-1; size: many; J: TRBJ2-7; length: 13; DNA: TGCAGCGTTGACGGACAGGGGGCCCACGAGCAGTACTTC; CDR3: CSVDGQGAHEQYF
D: -; V: TRBV29-1; size: many; J: TRBJ2-7; length: 11; DNA: TGCAGCGTTGATGGCGGAACCGAGCAGTACTTC; CDR3: CSVDGGTEQYF
D: TRBD1; V: TRBV6-2/TRBV6-3; size: many; J: TRBJ1-1; length: 13; DNA: TGTGCCAGCACCAAGGACAGGAGTGGGGGAGCTTTCTTT; CDR3: CASTKDRSGGAFF